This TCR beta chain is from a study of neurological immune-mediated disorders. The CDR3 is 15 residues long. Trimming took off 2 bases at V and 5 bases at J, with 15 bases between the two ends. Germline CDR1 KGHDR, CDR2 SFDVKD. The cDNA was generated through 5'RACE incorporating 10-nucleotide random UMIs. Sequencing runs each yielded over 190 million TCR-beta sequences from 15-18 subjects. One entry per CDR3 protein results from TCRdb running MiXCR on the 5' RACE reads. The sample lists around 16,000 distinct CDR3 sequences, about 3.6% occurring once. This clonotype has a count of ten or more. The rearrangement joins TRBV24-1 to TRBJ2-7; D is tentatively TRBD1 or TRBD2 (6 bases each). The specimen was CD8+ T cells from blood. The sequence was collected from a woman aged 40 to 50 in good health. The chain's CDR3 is CATSDSTGAEDEQYF. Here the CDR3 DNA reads TGTGCCACCAGTGATTCGACGGGGGCGGAAGACGAGCAGTACTTC.